Below are 27 T cell receptor beta chains sequenced from a single sample in a study of T cells in Graves' hyperthyroidism and ophthalmopathy. What was amplified from RNA transcripts were TCR beta CDR3 regions. The HTBI primer set drove a first-round RT-PCR of the TCR CDR3. TCRdb recomputed calls from the multiplex PCR reads with MiXCR, one row per CDR3 protein. The data hold around 300,000 distinct CDR3 sequences, with about an eighth observed a single time. Sequencing was done on a sample of blood. The source of these receptors is a woman younger than 45 with Graves' hyperthyroidism that later progressed to Graves' ophthalmopathy.

This clonotype was picked up many times. The chain combines TRBV13 with TRBJ2-1; TRBD2 is a possible D gene (7 bases). Germline V gives CDR1 PRHDT, CDR2 FYEKMQ (reference sequence). V gave up 5 bases and J gave up 9 bases, with 20 bases separating them. The CDR3 consists of 15 residues. CDR3 in DNA: TGTGCCAGCAGCCCCTGGGGGGGGCGGGTAGCTGAGCAGTTCTTC. It encodes CASSPWGGRVAEQFF.

This clonotype was found many times. This chain links TRBV30 with TRBJ2-7; possible D gene TRBD1, 7 bases. Germline CDR1 and CDR2: GTSNPN and SVGIG (reference sequence). The CDR3 runs 12 residues. Trimming took off 4 bases at V and 5 bases at J, with 12 bases between the two ends. The CDR3 loop reads CAWNRGGNEQYF. The CDR3 DNA reads as TGTGCCTGGAACAGGGGCGGGAACGAGCAGTACTTC. The full variable domain, with the rest looked up from reference TRBV30 and TRBJ2-7, is SQTIHQWPATLVQPVGSPLSLECTVEGTSNPNLYWYRQAAGRGLQLLFYSVGIGQISSEVPQNLSASRPQDRQFILSSKKLLLSDSGFYLCAWNRGGNEQYFGPGTRLTVT.

This clonotype has ten or more counts. The J gene is TRBJ2-5, the V gene TRBV6-1; D gene unclear. V was shortened by 5 bases and J by 3 bases, with 13 bases between the two germline ends. The CDR3 has 14 amino acids. Germline V CDR1 and CDR2: MNHNS, SASEGT. The DNA for the CDR3 is TGTGCCAGCAGTTACGGGCAATCAGAAGAGACCCAGTACTTC. Amino acid sequence: CASSYGQSEETQYF.

This clonotype was detected a few times. The genes are TRBV19 and TRBJ1-5; D is undetermined. The CDR3 is made up of 14 amino acids. Germline loops: CDR1 LNHDA, CDR2 SQIVND (reference sequence). The germline V and J ends were trimmed by 3 bases and 2 bases, with 8 bases remaining between them. DNA of the CDR3: TGTGCCAGTAGTATTACGGAAGGCAATCAGCCCCAGCATTTT. Translation: CASSITEGNQPQHF.

This clonotype was observed at least ten times. This sequence joins TRBV15 and TRBJ2-3; TRBD2 aligns across 8 bases. With V trimmed by 2 bases and J by 2 bases, 3 bases remained unmatched. Per germline, CDR1 LNHNV and CDR2 YYDKDF (reference sequence). There are 15 residues in the CDR3. DNA for the CDR3: TGTGCCACCAGCAGACCACTAGCGGACACAGATACGCAGTATTTT. Protein sequence: CATSRPLADTDTQYF.

The gene calls are TRBV7-2 and TRBJ1-1, with D perhaps matching TRBD1 (5 bases). Looked up from germline, CDR1 is SGHTA and CDR2 is FQGNSA. CDR3 size: 14 residues. Trimming took 5 bases from V and 5 from J, leaving 15 bases between them. CDR3 region: CASSPGPRETEAFF. CDR3 bases: TGTGCCAGCAGCCCGGGGCCCAGAGAGACTGAAGCTTTCTTT.

Only a few counts were recorded for this clonotype. This could be a read error, since a much larger clone is one nucleotide away. The chain couples TRBV5-5 to TRBJ1-1; TRBD1 matches at 11 bases. Germline-derived CDR1 and CDR2 are SGHKS and YYEKEE (reference sequence). The CDR3 totals 14 residues. The CDR3 region has the DNA TGTGCCATCAGCTTGGACAGGGGGCAGGCTGAAGCTTTCTTT. It codes for CAISLDRGQAEAFF.

This clonotype was found a few times. The chain joins TRBV6-2 or TRBV6-3 to TRBJ2-3; 8 nucleotides align to TRBD2. After removal of 6 bases from V and 7 bases from J, the junction contained 12 bases not matched to a gene. The CDR3 length is 15 residues. Germline CDR1 is MNHEY and CDR2 is SVGEGT. This CDR3 is CASSRKLAAPHTQYF. In DNA, the CDR3 is TGTGCCAGCAGCCGAAAACTAGCGGCTCCGCATACGCAGTATTTT.

Only a few counts were recorded for this clonotype. The rearrangement uses TRBV4-3 and TRBJ1-6; the match to TRBD1 covers 8 bases. In germline, CDR1 is LGHNA, CDR2 YSLEER. CDR3 length equals 15 residues. Losses at the gene ends were 5 bases for V and 10 bases for J; bases not matched to a gene: 10. This CDR3 is CASSSVTGADSPLHF. The CDR3 bases are TGCGCCAGCAGCTCCGTGACAGGGGCGGACTCACCCCTCCACTTT.

The table lists this clonotype with many counts. The gene calls are TRBV29-1 and TRBJ2-1; D is perhaps TRBD1 (5 bases). Between the trimmed V and J ends, which lost 7 bases and 6 bases, there was a span of 19 bases. The CDR3 has 14 residues. CDR1 is SQVTM, CDR2 ANQGSEA, per germline. In nucleotides, the CDR3 is TGCAGCGCCGCTGGGCTCTGGGGCGGCAATGAGCAGTTCTTC. It yields the protein CSAAGLWGGNEQFF.

This clonotype occurred a few times. Since a much larger clone is just one base distant, this may be a read error. V is TRBV7-3 and J is TRBJ2-1; 7 nucleotides align to TRBD2. The germline V gene encodes CDR1 SGHTA and CDR2 FQGTGA. The CDR3 contains 17 residues. V shed 5 bases and J 3 bases; nucleotides not matched to a gene: 13. The DNA of the CDR3 is TGTGCCAGCAGCGAAGGGGCGGGAGTTAGCTTCTACAATGAGCAGTTCTTC. Translated: CASSEGAGVSFYNEQFF. Using reference TRBV7-3 and TRBJ2-1 for the parts outside the CDR3, the full variable domain is GAGVSQTPSNKVTEKGKYVELRCDPISGHTALYWYRQSLGQGPEFLIYFQGTGAADDSGLPNDRFFAVRPEGSVSTLKIQRTERGDSAVYLCASSEGAGVSFYNEQFFGPGTRLTVL.

This clonotype was seen only a few times. The CDR3 nucleotides read TGCAGCGTTGGACAGGGCGCACGGGAGACCCAGTACTTC. Translated: CSVGQGARETQYF. The chain carries TRBV29-1 and TRBJ2-5; 7 bases are a match to TRBD1. The CDR3 is 13 residues long. J was trimmed by 5 bases and V by 4 bases; bases with no gene match: 7. The V gene's germline CDR1 is SQVTM and CDR2 ANQGSEA.

Ten or more counts support this clonotype. The rearrangement joins TRBV27 to TRBJ1-5, with D possibly being TRBD1 (6 bases). Deletions cut 6 bases from V and 5 bases from J, with 8 bases between. The germline V gene has CDR1 MNHEY and CDR2 SMNVEV (reference sequence). The CDR3 length is 12 residues. CDR3 DNA: TGTGCCAGCAGGGACAGAGATCAGCCCCAGCATTTT. This codes for CASRDRDQPQHF.

This clonotype occurred many times. The rearrangement links TRBV13 to TRBJ2-1, with TRBD2 matching 9 bases. Trimming removed 1 base from V and 7 bases from J; junction bases left unmatched: 8. Germline V gene lookup returns CDR1 PRHDT and CDR2 FYEKMQ (reference sequence). The CDR3 has 16 amino acids. As DNA, the CDR3 is TGTGCCAGCAGCTTAGTTGGCCTAGCGGGAAGTAATGAGCAGTTCTTC. It yields the protein CASSLVGLAGSNEQFF.

The chain has TRBV27 and TRBJ1-5; D call uncertain. The CDR3 runs to 14 residues. Germline CDR1 reads MNHEY; CDR2 reads SMNVEV (reference sequence). Trimming shortened V by 1 base and J by 0 bases, and 4 bases separated the two germline ends. CDR3 protein: CASSLFGSNQPQHF. CDR3 bases: TGTGCCAGCAGTTTATTCGGTAGCAATCAGCCCCAGCATTTT.

The J gene is TRBJ1-2, the V gene TRBV11-2; D ambiguous. The CDR3 is 13 amino acids. Germline V gives CDR1 SGHAT, CDR2 FQNNGV. The V and J ends lost 4 bases and 3 bases respectively, with 9 bases between them. CDR3 in amino acids: CASSSGLDYGYTF. The CDR3 DNA sequence: TGTGCCAGCAGCTCCGGACTCGACTATGGCTACACCTTC.

This clonotype was seen repeatedly, ten times or more. The chain combines TRBV7-9 with TRBJ2-4; D is unclear. In germline, CDR1 is SEHNR, CDR2 FQNEAQ (reference sequence). The CDR3 contains 17 residues. V was trimmed by 0 bases and J by 2 bases, leaving 14 bases between them. CDR3 in DNA: TGTGCCAGCAGCTTAGCGGGTGACATGGGGACCAAAAACATTCAGTACTTC. Translating it yields CASSLAGDMGTKNIQYF.

This clonotype was counted a few times. J is TRBJ2-7 and V is TRBV5-4; either TRBD1 or TRBD2 may supply D (5 bases each). This CDR3 is built from 13 residues. The germline V and J ends were trimmed by 4 bases and 3 bases, with 11 bases remaining between them. From germline, CDR1 is SGHNT and CDR2 YYREEE (reference sequence). The CDR3 nucleotides are TGTGCCAGCAGCAACGGGGCTCTCTACGAGCAGTACTTC. Translating it yields CASSNGALYEQYF.

This clonotype was counted at least ten times. The chain joins TRBV4-3 to TRBJ2-7; 8 bases line up with TRBD1. The CDR3 sequence is 15 residues long. V shed 1 base, J shed 3 bases, and the junction held 5 bases outside the gene matches. Germline values: CDR1 LGHNA, CDR2 YSLEER. DNA for the CDR3: TGCGCCAGCAGCCAAGGTTCCGGGACAGGCTACGAGCAGTACTTC. Residues: CASSQGSGTGYEQYF.

In this sample, this clonotype turned up many times. The chain carries TRBV5-5 and TRBJ2-7; 7 bases are shared with TRBD2. V lost 4 bases to trimming and J lost 7 bases; unmatched junction nucleotides: 5. Germline V gene lookup returns CDR1 SGHKS and CDR2 YYEKEE (reference sequence). CDR3 length: 12 residues. The DNA of the CDR3 is TGTGCCAGCAGCCAAACTAGCGAAGAGCAGTACTTC. Its translation: CASSQTSEEQYF.

This clonotype was seen at least ten times. The rearrangement uses TRBV5-1 and TRBJ2-1, with TRBD2 matching over 11 bases. The germline CDR1 and CDR2 sequences are SGHRS and YFSETQ. V gave up 4 bases and J gave up 0 bases; unmatched junction bases: 3. The CDR3 extends over 16 amino acids. As DNA, the CDR3 is TGCGCCAGCAGCCGGGGGACTAGCGGCTCCTACAATGAGCAGTTCTTC. Amino acids: CASSRGTSGSYNEQFF.

At least ten counts were recorded for this clonotype. This chain links TRBV2 with TRBJ2-3; weak D call: TRBD2 (5 bases). V lost 1 base to trimming and J lost 2 bases, with 13 bases between them. Looked up from germline, CDR1 is SNHLY and CDR2 is FYNNEI. There are 16 residues in the CDR3. The CDR3 loop reads CASSEGEVTNTDTQYF. The CDR3, as DNA: TGTGCCAGCAGTGAAGGGGAAGTGACTAACACAGATACGCAGTATTTT.

This clonotype was found many times. The chain is built from TRBV5-8 and TRBJ2-4; the D is unclear. The CDR3 extends over 14 amino acids. V lost 1 base and J lost 1, with 6 bases in between. CDR1 is SGHTS and CDR2 is YDEGEE in the germline V gene. The CDR3: CASSLSGAKNIQYF. In DNA, the CDR3 is TGTGCCAGCAGCTTGTCCGGGGCCAAAAACATTCAGTACTTC.

This clonotype was observed at least ten times. The chain joins TRBV7-2 to TRBJ2-2; D assignment may be TRBD1 or TRBD2 (7 bases each). The V gene's germline CDR1 is SGHTA and CDR2 FQGNSA. The CDR3 contains 14 residues. Trimming took 4 bases from V and 8 from J, leaving 14 bases between them. The CDR3 protein is CASSSNQGGGELFF. In nucleotides, the CDR3 is TGTGCCAGCAGCTCAAACCAGGGGGGGGGGGAGCTGTTTTTT.

This clonotype was counted at least ten times. The J gene is TRBJ2-1, the V gene TRBV6-2 or TRBV6-3, with TRBD2 identical over 10 bases. The J segment lost 10 bases and the V segment lost 4 bases, leaving 4 bases of the junction unmatched. Germline-derived CDR1 and CDR2 are MNHEY and SVGEGT. CDR3 length: 13 residues. DNA for the CDR3: TGTGCCAGCAGTTTTAGCGGGAGGTTCGAGCAGTTCTTC. Its protein product is CASSFSGRFEQFF.

The chain combines TRBV19 with TRBJ2-3; TRBD2 aligns across 7 bases. The V and J ends lost 5 bases and 2 bases, in that order; junction bases with no gene match: 10. The CDR3 is 16 amino acids. Looked up from germline, CDR1 is LNHDA and CDR2 is SQIVND (reference sequence). The CDR3 bases are TGTGCCAGTAGTGTTATTAGCGGGCGGACCACAGATACGCAGTATTTT. It yields the protein CASSVISGRTTDTQYF.

This clonotype was seen repeatedly, ten times or more. This chain joins TRBV20-1 and TRBJ2-3; D is tentatively TRBD1 or TRBD2 (5 bases each). This CDR3 is 18 amino acids long. Germline CDR1 and CDR2: DFQATT and SNEGSKA (reference sequence). V was clipped by 5 bases and J by 0 bases, with 24 bases between them. The CDR3 reads CSASFGGIQETSTDTQYF. In DNA, the CDR3 is TGCAGTGCTTCTTTTGGGGGAATACAGGAGACTAGCACAGATACGCAGTATTTT.